What follows are 22 T cell receptor beta chains derived from one specimen sequenced in a study of T-cell memory formation after mild COVID-19. From the 5' RACE reads, TCRdb called clonotypes with MiXCR, one entry per CDR3 protein. Of 540,000 or so distinct CDR3 sequences listed, around 21% are singletons. Sequencing was carried out using PBMCs or a T cell subset sorted from them (not recorded which). These receptor sequences come from an adult woman who had mild COVID-19 (a few samples of this study predate the infection). Cell type and time point are not known.

The chain joins TRBV7-8 to TRBJ2-5; maybe TRBD2 (6 bases). Trimming left V 4 bases short and J 6 bases short, with 18 bases between. CDR1 and CDR2 (germline): SGHVS, FQNEAQ. This CDR3 is 15 amino acids long. The CDR3 sequence: CASSSGDGGWKTQYF. The DNA for the CDR3 is TGTGCCAGCAGCTCCGGGGACGGGGGTTGGAAGACCCAGTACTTC.

V and J are TRBV18 and TRBJ2-7; a possible D gene is TRBD1 (5 bases). The CDR3 has 16 residues. Germline V CDR1 and CDR2: KGHSH, LQKENI. V lost 3 bases and J lost 2, with 17 bases in between. CDR3 region: CASSPQRGKGTYEQYF. CDR3 coding DNA: TGTGCCAGCTCACCCCAAAGGGGCAAGGGGACCTACGAGCAGTACTTC.

The chain is built from TRBV5-1 and TRBJ1-6; tentatively, D is TRBD1 (6 bases). In germline, CDR1 is SGHRS, CDR2 YFSETQ. V lost 2 bases and J 10 bases, leaving 13 bases between the germline ends. This CDR3 is 14 amino acids long. CDR3 amino acids: CASSFAGEVSPLHF. The CDR3 DNA follows: TGCGCCAGCAGCTTCGCAGGGGAGGTCTCACCCCTCCACTTT.

V is TRBV7-3 and J is TRBJ2-7; D not resolved. Germline CDR1 reads SGHTA; CDR2 reads FQGTGA. The CDR3 spans 13 residues. V was trimmed by 3 bases and J by 6 bases, leaving 12 bases between them. The CDR3, as DNA: TGTGCCAGCAGCTTGGGTCGCTCTGGCGAGCAGTACTTC. Amino acid sequence: CASSLGRSGEQYF.

The chain has TRBV5-1 and TRBJ2-3, with 9 bases fitting TRBD2. Germline assignment: CDR1 SGHRS and CDR2 YFSETQ. Unmatched junction bases numbered 12, after V lost 4 bases and J lost 6 bases. This CDR3 region has 16 residues. The CDR3 DNA sequence: TGCGCCAGCAGCACTGGAGGAGGGACTAGCATCGATACGCAGTATTTT. The encoded protein is CASSTGGGTSIDTQYF.

This clonotype was picked up a small number of times. CDR3 region: CAWRSGDPEAFF. The CDR3 DNA reads as TGTGCCTGGAGGTCGGGGGACCCAGAAGCTTTCTTT. This rearrangement joins TRBV30 to TRBJ1-1; a weak D match, TRBD1 (5 bases). V was trimmed by 3 bases and J by 8 bases, leaving 13 bases between them. Germline CDR1 reads GTSNPN; CDR2 reads SVGIG (reference sequence). This CDR3 contains 12 residues.

This chain joins TRBV11-3 and TRBJ2-4; 7 bases align to TRBD2. CDR1 SGHNT and CDR2 YENEEA come from the germline V gene. The CDR3 has 15 residues. V shed 6 bases and J 5 bases; nucleotides not matched to a gene: 10. The CDR3 region is CASSPSPTSQNIQYF. In nucleotides, the CDR3 is TGTGCCAGCAGTCCTAGCCCGACTAGCCAAAACATTCAGTACTTC.

V gene TRBV4-3 combines with J gene TRBJ1-5; D is ambiguous. The V gene's germline CDR1 is LGHNA and CDR2 YSLEER. This CDR3 has 17 amino acids. Trimming removed 1 base at V and 3 bases at J, with 16 bases between. For the CDR3, the DNA is TGCGCCAGCAGCCAAGGGTACGGGCCAAGGGACAATCAGCCCCAGCATTTT. Its translation is CASSQGYGPRDNQPQHF.

The CDR3 sequence: CASSFTGSPDTQYF. The CDR3, as DNA: TGTGCCAGCAGCTTCACAGGGAGCCCAGATACGCAGTATTTT. The chain employs TRBV7-2 and TRBJ2-3; TRBD1 is a possible D gene (6 bases). V lost 3 bases to trimming and J lost 4 bases, with 11 bases between them. The CDR3 contains 14 residues. In germline, CDR1 is SGHTA, CDR2 FQGNSA.

This chain connects TRBV2 to TRBJ1-1, with TRBD1 matching over 7 bases. From germline, CDR1 is SNHLY and CDR2 FYNNEI. There are 14 residues in the CDR3. Trimming removed 7 bases from V and 1 base from J; junction bases left unmatched: 6. CDR3 sequence reads: CASKDRAANTEAFF. CDR3 bases: TGTGCCAGCAAAGACAGGGCCGCGAACACTGAAGCTTTCTTT.

This clonotype has more than one count but fewer than ten. The CDR3 here is CSASNGPPGDEQFF. As DNA, the CDR3 is TGCAGTGCTAGTAACGGACCCCCGGGAGATGAGCAGTTCTTC. This chain connects TRBV20-1 to TRBJ2-1, with D perhaps matching TRBD2 (6 bases). The CDR3 contains 14 residues. Germline V lookup: CDR1 DFQATT, CDR2 SNEGSKA (reference sequence). Deletions cut 3 bases from V and 8 bases from J, with 17 bases between.

The chain has TRBV7-8 and TRBJ2-7, with 12 positions matching TRBD2. The CDR3 totals 16 residues. The V gene end was trimmed by 6 bases and the J gene end by 3 bases; junction bases not matched to a gene: 9. Germline V gene sequence: CDR1 SGHVS, CDR2 FQNEAQ. The CDR3 nucleotides read TGTGCCAGCAGACCGGGACTAGCGGGTTTTGGCTACGAGCAGTACTTC. Translation gives CASRPGLAGFGYEQYF.

This chain connects TRBV27 to TRBJ1-1; TRBD1 agrees at 7 bases. This CDR3 comprises 15 residues. Germline V gene sequence: CDR1 MNHEY, CDR2 SMNVEV (reference sequence). V was pared by 6 bases and J by 1 base, with 8 bases of the junction left unmatched. CDR3 amino acids: CASSRQGMGNTEAFF. The DNA of the CDR3 is TGTGCCAGCAGCCGACAGGGAATGGGGAACACTGAAGCTTTCTTT.

The rearrangement uses TRBV7-2 and TRBJ2-5; TRBD2 agrees at 10 bases. With 4 bases clipped from V and 4 bases from J, the junction kept 9 bases outside the gene matches. Germline lookup yields CDR1 SGHTA and CDR2 FQGNSA. The CDR3 consists of 16 residues. CDR3 in DNA: TGTGCCAGCAGCTCCGTAGCGGGAGGTCCCAGAGAGACCCAGTACTTC. Protein sequence: CASSSVAGGPRETQYF.

V gene TRBV7-8 combines with J gene TRBJ2-3; 8 bases match TRBD2. CDR1 and CDR2 (germline): SGHVS, FQNEAQ. J lost 2 bases, V lost 11 bases, and 15 bases had no gene match. The CDR3 is 16 amino acids. The CDR3 sequence is CAAGESAGASTDTQYF. For the CDR3, the DNA is TGTGCCGCCGGGGAGTCAGCGGGGGCTTCCACAGATACGCAGTATTTT.

This clonotype was observed a few times. The chain employs TRBV3-1 and TRBJ1-2; D ambiguous. The V end was cut by 0 bases, the J end by 4 bases, with 6 bases between. Germline V CDR1 and CDR2: LGHDT, YNNKEL (reference sequence). CDR3 length: 13 amino acids. The DNA of the CDR3 is TGTGCCAGCAGCCAAGAGGGAGTCTATGGCTACACCTTC. Encoded protein: CASSQEGVYGYTF.

Only a few counts were recorded for this clonotype. The V call is TRBV19, the J call TRBJ2-5, with D unresolved. Germline-derived CDR1 and CDR2 are LNHDA and SQIVND (reference sequence). This CDR3 comprises 14 residues. V was trimmed by 3 bases and J by 1 base, leaving 9 bases between them. CDR3 sequence reads: CASSMYTGQETQYF. CDR3 bases: TGTGCCAGTAGTATGTATACTGGCCAAGAGACCCAGTACTTC.

This chain uses TRBV5-1 with TRBJ2-1; tentatively, D is TRBD2 (6 bases). Per the germline V gene, CDR1 is SGHRS and CDR2 is YFSETQ. V lost 4 bases and J 6 bases, leaving 14 bases between the germline ends. The CDR3 has 14 residues. CDR3 region: CASSPGRGSNEQFF. CDR3 bases: TGCGCCAGCAGCCCGGGACGGGGGAGCAATGAGCAGTTCTTC.

The V and J genes are TRBV23-1 and TRBJ2-1; D is perhaps TRBD2 (5 bases). TRBV23-1 is an open reading frame, and its role is uncertain. The CDR3 runs to 16 residues. V gave up 6 bases and J gave up 7 bases, with 22 bases separating them. CDR3 protein: CASRPPSGPEINEQFF. DNA for the CDR3: TGCGCCAGCAGGCCGCCGAGCGGCCCAGAGATTAATGAGCAGTTCTTC.

The V call is TRBV20-1, the J call TRBJ1-6; D is unresolved. This CDR3 comprises 17 residues. The germline CDR1 and CDR2 sequences are DFQATT and SNEGSKA (reference sequence). The germline V and J ends were trimmed by 0 bases and 2 bases, with 14 bases remaining between them. The CDR3 DNA reads TGCAGTGCTAGAGACCCCAGCACGAACGCCTATAATTCACCCCTCCACTTT. It specifies CSARDPSTNAYNSPLHF.

This clonotype was counted only a few times. This chain connects TRBV11-1 to TRBJ2-7, with 7 nucleotides matching TRBD1. Germline CDR1 is SGHAT and CDR2 is FQDESV (reference sequence). The length of the CDR3 is 15 residues. With 4 bases clipped from V and 4 bases from J, the junction kept 10 bases outside the gene matches. The CDR3 spells CASSYRTGVRYEQYF. The DNA for the CDR3 is TGTGCCAGCAGCTACCGGACAGGAGTTAGATACGAGCAGTACTTC.

This clonotype has a handful of counts. V and J are TRBV5-1 and TRBJ2-7, with 12 positions matching TRBD2. In germline, CDR1 is SGHRS, CDR2 YFSETQ. Trimming at V came to 5 bases and at J to 3 bases, leaving 6 bases not matched to a gene. This CDR3 contains 15 residues. The CDR3 DNA reads TGCGCCAGCAGATACGGACTAGCGGGAAGCTACGAGCAGTACTTC. Translation: CASRYGLAGSYEQYF.